This entry features one T cell receptor beta chain sequence. What it recognizes is unknown. The data derive from a study of T cell responses to AZD1222 COVID-19 vaccine. At the level of the study: Second-dose recipients at about 4 or about 12 weeks were treated as one pooled group. Study-wide results and caveats: Donors were largely white British and mainly female; clonal diversity was possibly underestimated. Just a handful of AZD1222 recipients were seropositive at baseline. Repertoires were sampled only after the peak T cell response.

The germline V gene encodes CDR1 LNHDA and CDR2 SQIVND (reference sequence). The CDR3 has 14 residues. V gave up 3 bases and J gave up 7 bases, with 12 bases separating them. Method: immunoSEQ multiplex PCR; TCRdb's copy keeps in-frame clones and lacks some. Here the sample spans 100,000 or so clones, 88% being singletons. This specimen was peripheral blood, taken on day 0 of AZD1222 vaccination. The origin of this receptor is an adult in good health. The V call is TRBV19, the J call TRBJ1-4, with D maybe TRBD1 (6 bases). CDR3 nucleotide sequence: TGTGCCAGTAGTATCGGCAGGGGAGGTGAAAAACTGTTTTTT. Encoded protein: CASSIGRGGEKLFF.